These 15 T cell receptor beta chains originate from one sample sequenced in a study of graft-versus-host responses after intestinal transplantation. Antigen specificity for these receptors is unknown. Clones were read by immunoSEQ multiplex PCR, and TCRdb kept only the in-frame ones, dropping some. The table has around 100,000 clones, 87% seen once. The sequencing here drew on unstimulated CD4+ T cells sorted from spleen or lymph node cells, taken before intestinal transplant. All receptors come from a human donor who received an intestinal transplant.

The J gene is TRBJ2-7, the V gene TRBV5-1; TRBD2 aligns across 13 bases. The ends lost 6 bases at V and 7 bases at J; junction bases unmatched: 10. This CDR3 has 15 residues. Per the germline V gene, CDR1 is SGHRS and CDR2 is YFSETQ. Here the CDR3 reads CASNRLAGGRGEQYF. Written as DNA, the CDR3 is TGCGCCAGCAACCGACTAGCGGGAGGCAGAGGGGAGCAGTACTTC. Full variable domain (remainder filled in from reference TRBV5-1 and TRBJ2-7): KAGVTQTPRYLIKTRGQQVTLSCSPISGHRSVSWYQQTPGQGLQFLFEYFSETQRNKGNFPGRFSGRQFSNSRSEMNVSTLELGDSALYLCASNRLAGGRGEQYFGPGTRLTVT.

DNA of the CDR3: TGTGCCAGTAGTATTGATGGGCTCGCCTACGAGCAGTACTTC. Amino acid sequence: CASSIDGLAYEQYF. The chain joins TRBV19 to TRBJ2-7; D not resolved. CDR1 and CDR2 from the germline V gene are LNHDA and SQIVND (reference sequence). This CDR3 has 14 residues. V was shortened by 3 bases and J by 2 bases, with 11 bases between the two germline ends.

In DNA, the CDR3 is TGTGCCCACAGTCCGGGAACCGAGGCCACTTTT. This codes for CAHSPGTEATF. The V gene is TRBV21-1, the J gene TRBJ2-3; no check of the table's D call, TRBD2, against the DNA was made. TRBV21-1 is tagged as a pseudogene. The CDR3 has 11 amino acids.

The V call is TRBV2, the J call TRBJ1-1; tentative D call: TRBD1 (5 bases). Trimming cost V 10 bases and J 0 bases, with 9 bases left between them. This CDR3 is built from 12 residues. The V gene's germline CDR1 is SNHLY and CDR2 FYNNEI. The CDR3 protein is CATKGLNTEAFF. CDR3 sequence (DNA): TGTGCCACCAAGGGACTGAACACTGAAGCTTTCTTT.

This clone appeared a single time. This chain connects TRBV29-1 to TRBJ2-5; a weak D match, TRBD2 (6 bases). Germline assignment: CDR1 SQVTM and CDR2 ANQGSEA. This CDR3 has 13 residues. V was trimmed by 2 bases and J by 4 bases, leaving 11 bases between them. CDR3: CSVEQAGGETQYF. The CDR3 nucleotides read TGCAGCGTTGAACAGGCCGGGGGAGAGACCCAGTACTTC.

In its sample, this clone was seen a few times. The J gene is TRBJ1-6, the V gene TRBV7-9, with 7 bases aligning to TRBD1. The CDR3 is 15 residues long. Trimming cost V 5 bases and J 7 bases; bases outside gene matches: 8. Germline loops: CDR1 SEHNR, CDR2 FQNEAQ (reference sequence). Here the CDR3 reads CASSPARTGNSPLHF. For the CDR3, the DNA is TGTGCCAGCAGCCCTGCCCGGACAGGCAATTCACCCCTCCACTTT. The full variable domain, rest sourced from reference TRBV7-9 and TRBJ1-6, is DTGVSQNPRHKITKRGQNVTFRCDPISEHNRLYWYRQTLGQGPEFLTYFQNEAQLEKSRLLSDRFSAERPKGSFSTLEIQRTEQGDSAMYLCASSPARTGNSPLHFGNGTRLTVT.

This chain connects TRBV5-4 to TRBJ2-1; the D gene is possibly TRBD1 (6 bases). This CDR3 is 14 amino acids long. Germline V gene sequence: CDR1 SGHNT, CDR2 YYREEE (reference sequence). Trimming cost V 6 bases and J 8 bases, with 18 bases left between them. CDR3 sequence (DNA): TGTGCCAGCAAGACACAGGGTTTACGGGATGAGCAGTTCTTC. This codes for CASKTQGLRDEQFF.

The genes are TRBV6-6 and TRBJ1-1; weak D call: TRBD1 (5 bases). The V gene's germline CDR1 is MNHNY and CDR2 SVGAGI (reference sequence). Trimming took 6 bases from V and 7 from J, leaving 18 bases between them. CDR3 size: 14 residues. The CDR3 loop reads CASSSYGTEDEAFF. In nucleotides, the CDR3 is TGTGCCAGCAGCTCCTACGGGACGGAAGATGAAGCTTTCTTT.

V is TRBV5-4 and J is TRBJ2-5; a weak D match, TRBD2 (6 bases). The J call is doubtful: the DNA matches TRBJ2-7 better. CDR3 size: 13 residues. Germline values: CDR1 SGHNT, CDR2 YYREEE (reference sequence). CDR3 sequence reads: CASSPGLGYEQYF. DNA of the CDR3: TGTGCCAGCAGCCCGGGACTTGGCTACGAGCAGTACTTC.

CDR3 amino acids: CASSSGLAGANEQFF. In DNA form, the CDR3 reads TGTGCCAGCAGTTCCGGACTAGCGGGAGCCAATGAGCAGTTCTTC. The genes are TRBV28 and TRBJ2-1; 13 bases map to TRBD2. This CDR3 comprises 15 residues. The V gene end was trimmed by 4 bases and the J gene end by 6 bases; junction bases not matched to a gene: 3. Germline CDR1 MDHEN, CDR2 SYDVKM.

This chain links TRBV5-1 with TRBJ2-1; D gene uncertain. Germline CDR1 is SGHRS and CDR2 is YFSETQ. The length of the CDR3 is 16 residues. V gave up 2 bases and J gave up 5 bases, with 17 bases separating them. This CDR3 reads CASSFPLRTPNNEQFF. CDR3 sequence (DNA): TGCGCCAGCAGCTTCCCTCTTAGGACGCCTAACAATGAGCAGTTCTTC.

DNA for the CDR3: TGTGCCAGCAGCGTGACTAGCGGGAGCCGTAATGAGCAGTTCTTC. Translated: CASSVTSGSRNEQFF. The chain joins TRBV6-1 to TRBJ2-1; 12 positions match TRBD2. Germline loops: CDR1 MNHNS, CDR2 SASEGT. Losses at the gene ends were 6 bases for V and 7 bases for J; bases not matched to a gene: 7. The CDR3 extends over 15 amino acids.

The CDR3 reads CASSSVRGRADTQYF. In DNA, the CDR3 is TGTGCCAGCAGCTCAGTCAGGGGACGTGCAGATACGCAGTATTTT. The rearrangement links TRBV11-2 to TRBJ2-3; a possible D gene is TRBD1 (6 bases). V was clipped by 4 bases and J by 4 bases, with 15 bases between them. The CDR3 has 15 amino acids. Germline V gene lookup returns CDR1 SGHAT and CDR2 FQNNGV.

V and J are TRBV5-6 and TRBJ2-1, with D perhaps TRBD2 (5 bases). Germline V gene lookup returns CDR1 SGHDT and CDR2 YYEEEE. With 3 bases removed from V and 3 bases from J, the gap between germline ends came to 16 bases. There are 16 residues in the CDR3. The CDR3 bases are TGTGCCAGCAGCTCTGACCCCGGAGGTTTCTACAATGAGCAGTTCTTC. This translates into CASSSDPGGFYNEQFF.

On this clone: Germline and junction disagree at one end, which may indicate a read error. The V gene is TRBV4-1, the J gene TRBJ1-5; 8 nucleotides match TRBD1. CDR1 and CDR2 (germline): MGHRA, YSYEKL. This CDR3 has 14 residues. For the CDR3, the DNA is TGCGCCAGCAGCCAAGCAGGGGGCAACCAGCCCCAGCATTTT. Translating it yields CASSQAGGNQPQHF.